This T cell receptor beta chain was profiled in a study of T-cell reconstitution after alpha-beta-depleted transplantation in children. This CDR3 comprises 14 residues. CDR1 and CDR2 from the germline V gene are DFQATT and SNEGSKA (reference sequence). V lost 3 bases to trimming and J lost 2 bases, with 13 bases between them. A TCRbeta library incorporating unique molecular identifiers was prepared. TCRdb re-called the PCR reads through MiXCR, storing one row per CDR3 protein. The data hold roughly 590,000 distinct CDR3 sequences, with roughly 17% observed a single time. This clonotype was seen at least ten times.

Sequenced here: PBMCs from the stem cell graft donor, sampled from the stem cell graft. This chain links TRBV20-1 with TRBJ1-2; D is possibly TRBD1 (6 bases). This TCR came from a human donor who donated a stem cell graft to a child with acute myeloid leukemia. CDR3 amino acids: CSARTRGGNYGYTF. CDR3 sequence (DNA): TGCAGTGCTAGGACGAGGGGGGGGAACTATGGCTACACCTTC.